This TCR beta chain originates from a study of cytomegalovirus exposure and HLA in healthy donors. The study's findings and limits: Later analysis identified a missense DCLRE1C variant that was linked to TCR beta V- and J-gene trimming. Later, TCR association rates were found to vary by HLA locus, highest for DRB1 and lowest for HLA-C. A previous analysis found most TCR beta V segments productive roughly 87% or roughly 30% of the time.

Each donor's status was that of a healthy bone marrow donor. PCR was performed using 60 Vbeta and 13 Jbeta primers. Profiled with immunoSEQ multiplex PCR; TCRdb holds only in-frame clones, not every one. Of roughly 100,000 clones detected, roughly four fifths appear once; the ten largest clones hold roughly 1.2%. The CDR3 runs to 14 residues. V was cut by 1 base and J by 5 bases, with 9 bases left in between. Germline V gene data show CDR1 as MNHEY and CDR2 as SVGAGI. For this clone: Its antigen is not known.

The chain uses TRBV6-5 and TRBJ2-1; the D is unclear. This clonotype originated in a middle-aged man in good health and CMV-seronegative. Sequencing used PBMCs. CDR3 in DNA: TGTGCCAGCAGTTACTGGCGGCAAGACAATGAGCAGTTCTTC. The encoded protein is CASSYWRQDNEQFF.